The 27 T cell receptor beta chains reported below all come from one sample, sequenced in a study of monozygotic twins with inflammatory bowel disease. TCRdb reprocessed the 5' RACE reads, keeping one entry per CDR3 protein, no DNA. The sample's table shows about 160,000 distinct CDR3 sequences. Material: blood. These receptors came from a human donor with ulcerative colitis or Crohn's disease, or a healthy co-twin of an affected twin (not recorded which).

The CDR3 region is CSATPLAGSQETQYF. J is TRBJ2-5 and V is TRBV20-1; TCRdb gives TRBD2 as the D gene, but with no DNA this cannot be confirmed. The V gene's germline CDR1 is DFQATT and CDR2 SNEGSKA (reference sequence). The CDR3 length is 15 residues.

The rearrangement uses TRBV12-3 or TRBV12-4 and TRBJ1-3; TCRdb's D gene call, TRBD1, goes unchecked for lack of DNA. CDR3 length equals 14 residues. CDR3: CASSLGTLRDTIYF.

This sequence joins TRBV5-1 and TRBJ2-3. The CDR3 runs to 13 residues. From germline, CDR1 is SGHRS and CDR2 YFSETQ. CDR3 region: CASRVPRTDTQYF.

The chain combines TRBV12-3 or TRBV12-4 with TRBJ2-7; no DNA is available, so the TRBD1 call from TCRdb remains unchecked. CDR3 length: 14 amino acids. CDR3 residues: CASSFRGASGEQYF.

The chain recombines TRBV12-3 or TRBV12-4 with TRBJ1-1. The CDR3 runs to 14 residues. The CDR3 protein is CASSFGAPRTEAFF.

The rearrangement uses TRBV7-2 and TRBJ2-7; TCRdb proposes TRBD1, but this gene call is untestable without DNA. In germline, CDR1 is SGHTA, CDR2 FQGNSA. This CDR3 is 16 amino acids long. CDR3 sequence reads: CASSFGAGTGFYEQYF.

The V gene is TRBV9, the J gene TRBJ1-6; the TRBD1 assignment by TCRdb is unverifiable without DNA. The CDR3 length is 17 residues. CDR1 SGDLS and CDR2 YYNGEE come from the germline V gene. CDR3 amino acids: CASSTPGGRRDNSPLHF.

V usage is TRBV5-6 and J usage is TRBJ2-1; TCRdb's assignment of TRBD1 cannot be checked, as there is no DNA. The CDR3 runs to 16 residues. Germline assignment: CDR1 SGHDT and CDR2 YYEEEE. CDR3 sequence reads: CVSNLGTGKVYNEQFF.

The chain is built from TRBV20-1 and TRBJ1-2. The CDR3 is 14 residues long. Germline V CDR1 and CDR2: DFQATT, SNEGSKA (reference sequence). CDR3 sequence reads: CSARGGEGAYGYTF.

This sequence joins TRBV5-1 and TRBJ1-2; the D call of TRBD1 rests on TCRdb alone, since no DNA is present to check it. Germline lookup yields CDR1 SGHRS and CDR2 YFSETQ. CDR3 length: 14 residues. CDR3: CASSGQGYLYGYTF.

This chain connects TRBV20-1 to TRBJ2-2. This CDR3 spans 13 amino acids. Germline CDR1 DFQATT, CDR2 SNEGSKA (reference sequence). CDR3 loop: CSASGTNTGELFF.

This sequence joins TRBV3-1 and TRBJ1-2. Germline lookup yields CDR1 LGHDT and CDR2 YNNKEL (reference sequence). This CDR3 contains 14 residues. The CDR3 sequence: CAGADGYSNYGYTF.

The chain couples TRBV4-3 to TRBJ1-3. This CDR3 has 15 amino acids. The germline V gene has CDR1 LGHNA and CDR2 YSLEER. The CDR3 spells CASSQVGLSGNTIYF.

The chain joins TRBV5-1 to TRBJ2-3; lacking DNA, the TRBD2 call made by TCRdb goes unchecked. CDR3 size: 16 residues. Germline V gene sequence: CDR1 SGHRS, CDR2 YFSETQ. This chain's CDR3 is CASSLVTSGSTDTQYF. The whole variable domain, filled in from reference TRBV5-1 and TRBJ2-3, reads KAGVTQTPRYLIKTRGQQVTLSCSPISGHRSVSWYQQTPGQGLQFLFEYFSETQRNKGNFPGRFSGRQFSNSRSEMNVSTLELGDSALYLCASSLVTSGSTDTQYFGPGTRLTVL.

V and J are TRBV5-1 and TRBJ2-5; the D call from TCRdb, TRBD1, cannot be confirmed without DNA. CDR1 and CDR2 from the germline V gene are SGHRS and YFSETQ. The length of the CDR3 is 14 residues. CDR3 in amino acids: CASSLFGAQETQYF.

The V call is TRBV7-2, the J call TRBJ1-5. The germline gives CDR1 SGHTA, CDR2 FQGNSA. This CDR3 has 12 amino acids. The CDR3 here is CASSLPAGPQHF.

The genes are TRBV7-2 and TRBJ1-4; TCRdb gives TRBD1 as the D gene, but with no DNA this cannot be confirmed. Germline lookup yields CDR1 SGHTA and CDR2 FQGNSA. This CDR3 region has 14 residues. CDR3: CASSYGGGREKLFF.

This chain uses TRBV7-2 with TRBJ2-2; absent DNA, TCRdb's TRBD2 call cannot be checked. Per germline, CDR1 SGHTA and CDR2 FQGNSA. The CDR3 has 16 amino acids. This CDR3 reads CASSLWGVMNTGELFF.

The rearrangement links TRBV10-3 to TRBJ2-2; TCRdb proposes TRBD2, but this gene call is untestable without DNA. This CDR3 region has 20 residues. Per the germline V gene, CDR1 is ENHRY and CDR2 is SYGVKD. CDR3 amino acids: CAISDWLAGGPLDNTGELFF.

The chain combines TRBV24-1 with TRBJ2-5; as DNA is missing, the TRBD1 call by TCRdb cannot be tested. Germline V gene lookup returns CDR1 KGHDR and CDR2 SFDVKD. The CDR3 has 15 residues. The CDR3 loop is CATSDLGQGLETQYF.

This chain connects TRBV15 to TRBJ2-4. The CDR3 contains 13 residues. The germline V gene encodes CDR1 LNHNV and CDR2 YYDKDF (reference sequence). The CDR3 sequence: CATRGFAKNMQYF.

The chain links TRBV5-1 to TRBJ2-3. CDR3 length: 15 residues. The V gene's germline CDR1 is SGHRS and CDR2 YFSETQ. CDR3 sequence reads: CASSLDTGGTDTQYF.

V gene TRBV2 combines with J gene TRBJ1-2; the TCRdb D gene call, TRBD1, has no DNA to confirm it. The CDR3 is made up of 14 amino acids. CDR1 and CDR2 from the germline V gene are SNHLY and FYNNEI. The CDR3 here is CASSGGRGSDGYTF.

Here the CDR3 reads CASSQSGDSMFRGETQYF. J is TRBJ2-5 and V is TRBV4-2; TCRdb's assignment of TRBD2 cannot be checked, as there is no DNA. CDR3 size: 18 residues. The germline V gene encodes CDR1 LGHNA and CDR2 YNFKEQ.

V gene TRBV12-2 combines with J gene TRBJ1-1; the D call of TRBD1 rests on TCRdb alone, since no DNA is present to check it. TRBV12-2 is reported as a pseudogene. This CDR3 comprises 17 residues. This CDR3 reads CASRLAHPKQGNTEAFF.

This sequence joins TRBV29-1 and TRBJ2-5. The germline CDR1 and CDR2 sequences are SQVTM and ANQGSEA. The CDR3 length is 13 residues. The CDR3 region is CSVMDPSRETQYF.

The chain joins TRBV20-1 to TRBJ2-5. CDR3 length: 12 amino acids. Germline V gene sequence: CDR1 DFQATT, CDR2 SNEGSKA (reference sequence). The CDR3 spells CSATGNQETQYF.